This TCR beta chain was recorded in a study of beta chain features in type 1 diabetes. Across the study: Across the samples, roughly 98,000,000 sorted cells were examined in total. Regarding the study as a whole: TCRB CDR3s were moderately but significantly shorter in Type 1 diabetes patients in all four CD4+ subsets. The study left unresolved whether HLA type influences TCRB rearrangement.

The V end was cut by 4 bases, the J end by 3 bases, with 11 bases between. This CDR3 contains 13 residues. Germline V gene sequence: CDR1 SGHDT, CDR2 YYEEEE. Worth noting for this clone: Its specificity is unknown.

Expressed TCRB transcripts were sequenced, since all the RNA that had been isolated was reverse transcribed. Assay used: immunoSEQ multiplex PCR; TCRdb lists only in-frame clones, some missing. The data show 630,000 or so clones, with about an eighth seen just once and roughly 0.04% held by the top ten. The genes are TRBV5-6 and TRBJ2-7; no clear D gene. Sequenced input: naive CD4+ T cells from blood. This TCR was sampled from a young man with type 1 diabetes. CDR3 sequence (DNA): TGTGCCAGCAGCCTCCCTTCCGGCTACGAGCAGTACTTC. Translated, it gives CASSLPSGYEQYF.